Shown below are 19 T cell receptor beta chains from a single sample sequenced in a study of memory B cells and T cells in multiple sclerosis. CFSE-dim autoproliferating and CFSE-high non-proliferating T cells from unstimulated culture were sequenced separately. Roughly 4.8x10^7 CFSE-labeled PBMCs were cultured six to eight days unstimulated, then replicate wells were pooled. These receptors are not linked to any known antigen. Sequencing used immunoSEQ multiplex PCR; TCRdb keeps in-frame clones, though not all of them. The sample lists 40,000 to 50,000 clones; 82% were seen once. The sample taken for sequencing was PBMCs from blood kept in culture. Every receptor here comes from a human donor with multiple sclerosis.

This CDR3 reads CSVDQRRGTDTQYF. In DNA form, the CDR3 reads TGCAGCGTTGACCAGAGAAGAGGCACAGATACGCAGTATTTT. The gene calls are TRBV29-1 and TRBJ2-3, with D unclear. The ends were cut back, 3 bases at V and 1 base at J, with 11 bases in the middle. CDR3 length: 14 residues. From germline, CDR1 is SQVTM and CDR2 ANQGSEA.

This chain uses TRBV6-5 with TRBJ1-1, with unresolved D. Germline V gene data show CDR1 as MNHEY and CDR2 as SVGAGI. CDR3 length: 11 residues. V lost 7 bases, J lost 10 bases, and 13 bases lay in between. CDR3 sequence reads: CASNRGPSAFF. CDR3 DNA: TGTGCCAGCAATAGAGGTCCATCAGCTTTCTTT.

The J gene is TRBJ2-1, the V gene TRBV4-1, with 7 bases aligning to TRBD1. The V segment lost 4 bases and the J segment 9 bases; nucleotides outside the gene matches: 3. The length of the CDR3 is 12 residues. The V gene's germline CDR1 is MGHRA and CDR2 YSYEKL. The CDR3 DNA reads TGCGCCAGCAGCCGGAACAGGGGTGAGCAGTTCTTC. Translation gives CASSRNRGEQFF.

The rearrangement uses TRBV7-2 and TRBJ2-3, with TRBD2 matching 8 bases. Germline V lookup: CDR1 SGHTA, CDR2 FQGNSA. The CDR3 covers 17 residues. The junction had 14 bases not matched to a gene; V was cut back by 3 bases and J by 6 bases. Here the CDR3 reads CASSFWSSGSEGDTQYF. The DNA for the CDR3 is TGTGCCAGCAGCTTCTGGTCTAGCGGGTCGGAGGGGGATACGCAGTATTTT. The full variable domain, with the rest looked up from reference TRBV7-2 and TRBJ2-3, is GAGVSQSPSNKVTEKGKDVELRCDPISGHTALYWYRQSLGQGLEFLIYFQGNSAPDKSGLPSDRFSAERTGGSVSTLTIQRTQQEDSAVYLCASSFWSSGSEGDTQYFGPGTRLTVL.

The rearrangement uses TRBV6-1 and TRBJ1-5; 7 bases are a match to TRBD1. Germline-derived CDR1 and CDR2 are MNHNS and SASEGT. This CDR3 contains 14 residues. Trimming cost V 8 bases and J 6 bases; bases outside gene matches: 10. This chain's CDR3 is CASGVQGSGQPQHF. The CDR3 DNA reads TGTGCCAGCGGCGTACAGGGGTCCGGTCAGCCCCAGCATTTT.

This clone appeared once. The chain links TRBV9 to TRBJ2-5, with D unresolved. The ends were cut back, 0 bases at V and 4 bases at J, with 7 bases in the middle. CDR3 length: 13 amino acids. Germline V CDR1 and CDR2: SGDLS, YYNGEE. The CDR3 spells CASSVEFGETQYF. The CDR3 coding sequence is TGTGCCAGCAGCGTAGAATTTGGAGAGACCCAGTACTTC.

The chain employs TRBV4-2 and TRBJ1-5, with unresolved D. The V gene lost 0 bases and the J gene lost 4 bases, with 13 bases spanning the gap. Germline V gene lookup returns CDR1 LGHNA and CDR2 YNFKEQ. The CDR3 length is 16 residues. CDR3 nucleotides: TGTGCCAGCAGCCAAGATGCTGGTCGAGGGAATCAGCCCCAGCATTTT. Translation gives CASSQDAGRGNQPQHF.

Details on this clone: Mismatch with germline at one junction end may stem from a read error. J is TRBJ2-3 and V is TRBV29-1; D may be TRBD2 (5 bases). The CDR3 is made up of 13 amino acids. Germline CDR1 is SQVTM and CDR2 is ANQGSEA. In nucleotides, the CDR3 is TGCAGCGTTGAAAGGGCTAGCAGAGATACGCAGTATTTT. Translated: CSVERASRDTQYF.

The genes are TRBV6-4 and TRBJ2-3, with TRBD1 matching 12 bases. The V segment lost 6 bases and the J segment 6 bases; nucleotides outside the gene matches: 7. Germline-derived CDR1 and CDR2 are MRHNA and SNTAGT. The CDR3 is 15 residues long. CDR3 bases: TGTGCCAGCAGCCAGGGACAGGGGGCGGTTGATACGCAGTATTTT. The encoded protein is CASSQGQGAVDTQYF.

The DNA of the CDR3 is TGCGCCAGCAGCTTAAGTTCGGGGCCGGGAGGCATTCAGTACTTC. Protein product: CASSLSSGPGGIQYF. V and J are TRBV5-1 and TRBJ2-4; 7 bases align to TRBD2. The junction had 11 bases not matched to a gene; V was cut back by 2 bases and J by 9 bases. The CDR3 sequence is 15 residues long. Germline V lookup: CDR1 SGHRS, CDR2 YFSETQ.

V and J are TRBV7-2 and TRBJ2-5; D is perhaps TRBD1 or TRBD2 (5 bases each). The CDR3 has 16 amino acids. V was pared by 1 base and J by 5 bases, with 17 bases between. CDR1 is SGHTA and CDR2 is FQGNSA in the germline V gene. As DNA, the CDR3 is TGTGCCAGCAGCTTAGAGAACGGGGCCGCATGGGAGACCCAGTACTTC. Its protein product is CASSLENGAAWETQYF.

This clone was counted a single time. This chain uses TRBV5-4 with TRBJ2-1; 9 bases agree with TRBD2. CDR3 length equals 15 residues. CDR1 SGHNT and CDR2 YYREEE come from the germline V gene (reference sequence). With 0 bases clipped from V and 6 bases from J, the junction kept 4 bases outside the gene matches. CDR3 bases: TGTGCCAGCAGCTTGGTAGCGGGGGATAGCAATGAGCAGTTCTTC. The encoded protein is CASSLVAGDSNEQFF.

The table lists this clone with a count of one. The rearrangement joins TRBV5-8 to TRBJ1-4; no definite D call. The V end was cut by 4 bases, the J end by 2 bases, with 12 bases between. The CDR3 contains 15 residues. From germline, CDR1 is SGHTS and CDR2 YDEGEE. Written as DNA, the CDR3 is TGTGCCAGCAGCGGCCCTTTATTCACTAATGAAAAACTGTTTTTT. This codes for CASSGPLFTNEKLFF.

The rearrangement joins TRBV30 to TRBJ2-7; D not certain. The V gene lost 0 bases and the J gene lost 3 bases, with 6 bases spanning the gap. Germline V gene data show CDR1 as GTSNPN and CDR2 as SVGIG (reference sequence). The CDR3 loop spans 12 amino acids. The CDR3 DNA is TGTGCCTGGAGTGTATCGGGCTACGAGCAGTACTTC. Protein product: CAWSVSGYEQYF.

The chain has TRBV13 and TRBJ2-1, with D possibly matching TRBD2 (5 bases). Germline V lookup: CDR1 PRHDT, CDR2 FYEKMQ (reference sequence). V dropped 1 base and J dropped 1 base, with 14 bases sitting between them. The CDR3 covers 17 residues. This chain's CDR3 is CASSLDGENWSYNEQFF. The CDR3 DNA sequence: TGTGCCAGCAGCTTAGACGGGGAAAATTGGTCCTACAATGAGCAGTTCTTC.

The chain joins TRBV6-5 to TRBJ2-7, with 9 bases fitting TRBD2. V shed 4 bases and J 3 bases; nucleotides not matched to a gene: 7. The CDR3 loop spans 15 amino acids. Germline CDR1 is MNHEY and CDR2 is SVGAGI. This chain's CDR3 is CASSSRLAGFYEQYF. In DNA form, the CDR3 reads TGTGCCAGCAGTTCACGGCTAGCGGGGTTCTACGAGCAGTACTTC.

The chain employs TRBV29-1 and TRBJ2-7; either TRBD1 or TRBD2 may supply D (5 bases each). V was pared by 0 bases and J by 6 bases, with 6 bases between. The CDR3 loop spans 11 amino acids. Germline V gives CDR1 SQVTM, CDR2 ANQGSEA. CDR3 nucleotide sequence: TGCAGCGTTGAAGAGGGACGCGAGCAGTACTTC. This gives the protein CSVEEGREQYF.

This chain uses TRBV7-9 with TRBJ2-7, with 8 positions matching TRBD1. CDR3 length equals 15 residues. Germline V gives CDR1 SEHNR, CDR2 FQNEAQ (reference sequence). The ends lost 2 bases at V and 0 bases at J; junction bases unmatched: 3. The DNA for the CDR3 is TGTGCCAGCAGCTTAACCGGGACAGGCTCCTACGAGCAGTACTTC. Its protein product is CASSLTGTGSYEQYF.

This rearrangement joins TRBV25-1 to TRBJ2-3; D may be TRBD1 (7 bases). Germline V gives CDR1 MGHDK, CDR2 SYGVNS. Trimming took off 1 base at V and 0 bases at J, with 11 bases between the two ends. This CDR3 is 16 amino acids long. CDR3 amino acids: CASSESRDSSTDTQYF. DNA for the CDR3: TGTGCCAGCAGTGAATCGCGGGACAGTAGCACAGATACGCAGTATTTT.